This T cell receptor beta chain came from a study of early T cells in non-severe SARS-CoV-2 infection. Looking at the study overall: Whole-blood bulk RNA, unsorted, was sequenced, and chains were unpaired.

Looked up from germline, CDR1 is MNHNS and CDR2 is SASEGT. The CDR3 loop spans 17 amino acids. V gave up 8 bases and J gave up 3 bases; unmatched junction bases: 11. Study-wide findings and caveats: Reliance on VDJdb matching favored anti-spike CD8 responses; private and CD4 specificities were missed.

Unique molecular identifiers tagged individual cDNA molecules. TCRdb re-derived calls from the 5' RACE reads in MiXCR, one entry per CDR3 protein. The sample holds some 91,000 distinct CDR3 sequences, 14% to 15% seen once. As concerns this clonotype: What it binds is not known.

The sequencing sample was made of whole blood. The receptor comes from an adult who was a healthcare worker with PCR-confirmed SARS-CoV-2 infection or an uninfected control (not recorded which). The rearrangement links TRBV6-1 to TRBJ2-1; 12 positions match TRBD2. CDR3: CASRLAGGPENYNEQFF. The CDR3 DNA reads as TGTGCCAGCCGGCTAGCGGGAGGGCCGGAAAACTACAATGAGCAGTTCTTC.